A single T cell receptor (beta chain) is shown here with its context. What it recognizes is unknown. This sample stems from a study of T cell responses to AZD1222 COVID-19 vaccine. Study-level results: Donors, mostly white British, included more females; clonal diversity was possibly underestimated. Once two AZD1222 doses were given, Spike-specific TCR breadth and depth went up. The span of vaccine-associated CD4 TCRs extended across spike, with dominance at 160-218 and 743-854. Just a handful of people given AZD1222 tested seropositive at baseline.

Repertoires were generated with immunoSEQ multiplex PCR, while TCRdb's copy carries only in-frame clones and drops some. Of more than 95,000 clones in the sample, 80% to 90% were seen once. The sequencing used peripheral blood, collected on day 0 of MenACWY control vaccination. The clonotype comes from an adult in good health.

The CDR3 DNA reads as TGTGCCAGCAGTACGGGGAGCTCTGGAAACACCATATATTTT. As protein: CASSTGSSGNTIYF. This sequence joins TRBV6-5 and TRBJ1-3, with D uncertain. The CDR3 is 14 residues long. Per the germline V gene, CDR1 is MNHEY and CDR2 is SVGAGI. The V end lost 5 bases, the J end lost 0 bases, and 8 bases lay between the germline ends.